This TCR beta chain was sequenced in a study of T cells after yellow fever vaccination. About the research overall: Some fractions had low cell numbers, and these were prepared with SMART-Seq v4 Ultra Low Input. Study results and caveats: The secondary T-cell response peaked on day 5, not day 15, but was weaker. Re-detected after boosting: most primary clones, about 96% of CD4 and 80% to 90% of CD8.

With regard to this clonotype: What it binds is not known.

TCR cDNA was made by 5'RACE template switching, adding a universal primer site and UMIs. Using its own MiXCR run on the 5' RACE reads, TCRdb lists one record per CDR3 protein. The sample gives 300,000 to 350,000 distinct CDR3 sequences, 8.1% of which show up once; approximately 18% is in the top ten. This clonotype was obtained from a man between 18 and 29 years old who received the YFV17D yellow fever vaccine. Sequences were derived from PBMCs, sampled around 45 days after the first yellow fever vaccination.

This CDR3 is CATSDLLNVTGDHLQQYF. The CDR3 DNA reads TGTGCCACCAGTGATTTGCTCAATGTGACAGGGGACCACTTGCAGCAGTACTTC. The rearrangement links TRBV24-1 to TRBJ2-7, with 8 nucleotides matching TRBD1. The CDR3 is 18 amino acids. Losses at the gene ends were 0 bases for V and 8 bases for J; bases not matched to a gene: 17. In germline, CDR1 is KGHDR, CDR2 SFDVKD.